Sequencing of this T cell receptor beta chain was carried out in a study of breast tumors, draining lymph nodes, adjacent tissues. TCRdb processed the multiplex PCR reads anew with MiXCR; each CDR3 protein has one entry. This sample has nearly 200,000 distinct CDR3 sequences; around a third occur once, and the top ten carry around 4.5%. Axillary draining lymph nodes of breast cancer patients supplied the node samples. Study outcomes and limitations: Compared with lymph nodes, tumors were less diverse; compared with nontumor tissue, more. Data fit most tumor T cells coming from lymph node, expanding in tumor. Luminal-like breast cancer showed significantly higher tumor–nontumor repertoire similarity than basal-like.

This clonotype was seen a few times. Its antigen is unknown. CDR1 is MNHNS, CDR2 SASEGT, per germline. CDR3 length: 14 residues. Germline trimming cut 6 bases from V and 3 bases from J; bases unmatched to any gene: 6. The clonotype was recovered from a female donor with breast cancer. Some clones in this sample may be carry-over from other donors' samples. Material for sequencing was axillary lymph node tissue. This rearrangement joins TRBV6-1 to TRBJ2-7, with 9 nucleotides matching TRBD1. CDR3 nucleotides: TGTGCCAGCAGCCGGGACAGGGAGAACTACGAGCAGTACTTC. Encoded protein: CASSRDRENYEQYF.